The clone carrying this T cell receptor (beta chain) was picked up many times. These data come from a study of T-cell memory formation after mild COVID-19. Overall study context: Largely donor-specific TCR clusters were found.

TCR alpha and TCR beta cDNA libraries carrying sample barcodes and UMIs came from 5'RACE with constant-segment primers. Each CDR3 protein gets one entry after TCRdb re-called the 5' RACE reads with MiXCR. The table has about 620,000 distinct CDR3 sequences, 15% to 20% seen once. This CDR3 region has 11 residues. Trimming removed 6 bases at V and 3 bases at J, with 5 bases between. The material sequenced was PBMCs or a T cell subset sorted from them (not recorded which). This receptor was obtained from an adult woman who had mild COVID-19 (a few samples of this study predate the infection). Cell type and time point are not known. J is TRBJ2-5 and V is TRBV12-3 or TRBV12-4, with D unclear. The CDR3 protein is CASSLKETQYF. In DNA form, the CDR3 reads TGTGCCAGCAGCTTAAAAGAGACCCAGTACTTC.